The next 17 T cell receptor beta chains were all read from a single sample in a study of T cells after yellow fever vaccination. TCRdb redid the calling of the 5' RACE reads with MiXCR, one entry per CDR3 protein. The sample consists of about 310,000 distinct CDR3 sequences, roughly 4% of them appearing once. The sample consisted of PBMCs, taken on the day of the yellow fever booster vaccination. These receptors were collected from a man aged 18 to 29 who received the YFV17D yellow fever vaccine.

At least ten counts were recorded for this clonotype. The genes are TRBV7-8 and TRBJ2-1; the match to TRBD2 covers 9 bases. The CDR3 is 15 residues long. With 5 bases clipped from V and 8 bases from J, the junction kept 10 bases outside the gene matches. Germline-derived CDR1 and CDR2 are SGHVS and FQNEAQ. The CDR3 DNA sequence: TGTGCCAGCAGCCCTATCTCGGGACTAGCTTATGAGCAGTTCTTC. Its translation is CASSPISGLAYEQFF.

The gene calls are TRBV10-1 and TRBJ1-4; no reliable D call. Germline CDR1 and CDR2: WNHNN and SYGVQD (reference sequence). Trimming cost V 4 bases and J 2 bases, with 14 bases left between them. The length of the CDR3 is 16 residues. DNA for the CDR3: TGCGCCAGCAGTGTGGAACAGAATACCACTAATGAAAAACTGTTTTTT. Translating it yields CASSVEQNTTNEKLFF.

This clonotype was observed a single time. The chain is built from TRBV10-3 and TRBJ2-5; no clear D gene. Between the trimmed V and J ends, which lost 7 bases and 4 bases, there was a span of 10 bases. The CDR3 totals 12 residues. Germline loops: CDR1 ENHRY, CDR2 SYGVKD. This chain's CDR3 is CAIMAAVETQYF. The CDR3 DNA sequence: TGTGCCATCATGGCGGCGGTAGAGACCCAGTACTTC.

The chain carries TRBV30 and TRBJ1-4; TRBD1 matches 10 bases. Germline V lookup: CDR1 GTSNPN, CDR2 SVGIG (reference sequence). J was trimmed by 8 bases and V by 0 bases; bases with no gene match: 3. The CDR3 covers 14 residues. As DNA, the CDR3 is TGTGCCTGGAGTGTAGGGACAGGGGTCGAAAAACTGTTTTTT. It codes for CAWSVGTGVEKLFF.

This chain links TRBV4-1 with TRBJ2-5, with D perhaps TRBD2 (5 bases). Germline CDR1 is MGHRA and CDR2 is YSYEKL. V shed 9 bases and J shed 4 bases, with 12 bases lying between them. The CDR3 is 12 residues long. The DNA for the CDR3 is TGCGCCAGTCTCGGGGATAGAGAGACCCAGTACTTC. Its translation: CASLGDRETQYF.

This clonotype was found many times. The chain employs TRBV7-8 and TRBJ2-7, with TRBD1 identical over 8 bases. The CDR3 extends over 14 amino acids. Trimming at V came to 4 bases and at J to 0 bases, leaving 2 bases not matched to a gene. Germline V gives CDR1 SGHVS, CDR2 FQNEAQ. The CDR3 DNA follows: TGTGCCAGCAGCTCGGACAGGGCCTCCTACGAGCAGTACGTC. This sequence encodes CASSSDRASYEQYV.

This clonotype was counted ten times or more. The chain has TRBV7-2 and TRBJ2-4, with D hard to call. This CDR3 has 14 amino acids. Germline assignment: CDR1 SGHTA and CDR2 FQGNSA. The V and J ends lost 0 bases and 2 bases respectively, with 5 bases between them. CDR3 sequence (DNA): TGTGCCAGCAGCTTAGCGAGAACCAAAAACATTCAGTACTTC. This translates into CASSLARTKNIQYF.

This clonotype was detected many times. The gene calls are TRBV20-1 and TRBJ2-6, with a tentative D call TRBD2 (5 bases). Trimming stripped 3 bases from V and 3 bases from J, with 15 bases between. The V gene's germline CDR1 is DFQATT and CDR2 SNEGSKA (reference sequence). CDR3 length: 16 amino acids. CDR3 in DNA: TGCAGTGCTAGTGTGGATCCGGGATTTGGGGCCAACGTCCTGACTTTC. It is translated as CSASVDPGFGANVLTF.

The chain combines TRBV4-1 with TRBJ2-2, with D unresolved. The CDR3 covers 14 residues. Germline V gives CDR1 MGHRA, CDR2 YSYEKL. The ends were cut back, 1 base at V and 3 bases at J, with 6 bases in the middle. The CDR3: CASSQALDTGELFF. DNA for the CDR3: TGCGCCAGCAGCCAAGCATTGGACACCGGGGAGCTGTTTTTT.

This clonotype was recorded at least ten times. V gene TRBV7-9 combines with J gene TRBJ1-1, with D unresolved. V lost 1 base and J lost 7, with 7 bases in between. Germline V gene sequence: CDR1 SEHNR, CDR2 FQNEAQ (reference sequence). This CDR3 contains 12 residues. CDR3 coding DNA: TGTGCCAGCAGCTTAGGGACCTATGAAGCTTTCTTT. This sequence encodes CASSLGTYEAFF.

The chain has TRBV7-9 and TRBJ2-7, with 8 nucleotides matching TRBD2. V lost 5 bases and J lost 5; bases outside the gene matches: 8. The CDR3 length is 14 residues. Per the germline V gene, CDR1 is SEHNR and CDR2 is FQNEAQ (reference sequence). CDR3 amino acids: CASSPVAGGHEQYF. CDR3 sequence (DNA): TGTGCCAGCAGCCCGGTTGCGGGGGGCCACGAGCAGTACTTC.

This clonotype occurred many times. A read error may account for a junction end that differs from germline. CDR3 bases: TGTGCCAGCTCCCCACGGGAGGGCACAGATACGCAGTATTTT. This sequence encodes CASSPREGTDTQYF. The chain employs TRBV18 and TRBJ2-3; 7 positions agree with TRBD2. Germline lookup yields CDR1 KGHSH and CDR2 LQKENI. The CDR3 consists of 14 residues. Filled out from reference TRBV18 and TRBJ2-3, the complete variable domain reads NAGVMQNPRHLVRRRGQEARLRCSPMKGHSHVYWYRQLPEEGLKFMVYLQKENIIDESGMPKERFSAEFPKEGPSILRIQQVVRGDSAAYFCASSPREGTDTQYFGPGTRLTVL.

The CDR3 nucleotides read TGTGCCAGCAGCGTAGGGGACAGAGACAATCAGCCCCAGCATTTT. This encodes CASSVGDRDNQPQHF. The rearrangement uses TRBV9 and TRBJ1-5; 7 nucleotides line up with TRBD1. Trimming removed 0 bases from V and 3 bases from J; junction bases left unmatched: 3. This CDR3 has 15 amino acids. Germline CDR1 reads SGDLS; CDR2 reads YYNGEE.

The chain combines TRBV15 with TRBJ2-3, with D perhaps matching TRBD1 or TRBD2 (6 bases each). Deletions cut 4 bases from V and 2 bases from J, with 13 bases between. CDR3 length: 15 residues. Germline assignment: CDR1 LNHNV and CDR2 YYDKDF (reference sequence). In nucleotides, the CDR3 is TGTGCCACCAGCACGGGAGACAGGTCCACAGATACGCAGTATTTT. It yields the protein CATSTGDRSTDTQYF.

The table lists this clonotype with many counts. As DNA, the CDR3 is TGTGCCAGCAGCTTACAGGGGGCGAGCTCAGATACGCAGTATTTT. This gives the protein CASSLQGASSDTQYF. The rearrangement links TRBV7-3 to TRBJ2-3; 8 nucleotides line up with TRBD1. This CDR3 contains 15 residues. Trimming removed 2 bases from V and 4 bases from J; junction bases left unmatched: 5. Looked up from germline, CDR1 is SGHTA and CDR2 is FQGTGA.

This clonotype was picked up a small number of times. The genes are TRBV11-3 and TRBJ1-1; TRBD1 aligns across 8 bases. Germline lookup yields CDR1 SGHNT and CDR2 YENEEA. The CDR3 is 14 residues long. Trimming removed 2 bases from V and 4 bases from J; junction bases left unmatched: 3. The CDR3 coding sequence is TGTGCCAGCAGCTTACACAGGGGGAGCACTGAAGCTTTCTTT. It translates to CASSLHRGSTEAFF.

The rearrangement links TRBV5-4 to TRBJ2-7; D remains unclear. The V gene lost 5 bases and the J gene lost 3 bases, with 15 bases spanning the gap. This CDR3 has 14 amino acids. Germline CDR1 SGHNT, CDR2 YYREEE (reference sequence). The CDR3 loop reads CASRSGLGYYEQYF. The CDR3 coding sequence is TGTGCCAGCAGATCTGGTCTGGGGTACTACGAGCAGTACTTC.